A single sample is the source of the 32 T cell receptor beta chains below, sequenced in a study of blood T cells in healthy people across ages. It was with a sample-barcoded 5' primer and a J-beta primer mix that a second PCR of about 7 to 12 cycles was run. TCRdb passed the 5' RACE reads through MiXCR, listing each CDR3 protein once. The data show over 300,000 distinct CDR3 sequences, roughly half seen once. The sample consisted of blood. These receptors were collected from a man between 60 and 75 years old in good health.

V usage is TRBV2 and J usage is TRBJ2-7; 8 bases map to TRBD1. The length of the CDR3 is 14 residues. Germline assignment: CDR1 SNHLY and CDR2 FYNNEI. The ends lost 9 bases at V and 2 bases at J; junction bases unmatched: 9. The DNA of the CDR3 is TGTGCCAGTACCCCGGGGACAGGAGCCTACGAGCAGTACTTC. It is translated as CASTPGTGAYEQYF.

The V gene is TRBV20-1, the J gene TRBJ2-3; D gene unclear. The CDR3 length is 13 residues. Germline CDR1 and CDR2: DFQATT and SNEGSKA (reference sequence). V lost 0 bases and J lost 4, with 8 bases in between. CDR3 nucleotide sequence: TGCAGTGCTAGAGACCCCCAGGCAGATACGCAGTATTTT. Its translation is CSARDPQADTQYF.

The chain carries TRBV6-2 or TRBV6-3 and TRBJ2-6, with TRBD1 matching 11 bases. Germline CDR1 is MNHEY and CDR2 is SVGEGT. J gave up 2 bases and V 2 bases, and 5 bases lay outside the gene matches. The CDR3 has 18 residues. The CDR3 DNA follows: TGTGCCAGCAGTTACCTCCAGGGACAGGGGGCTGGGGCCAACGTCCTGACTTTC. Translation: CASSYLQGQGAGANVLTF.

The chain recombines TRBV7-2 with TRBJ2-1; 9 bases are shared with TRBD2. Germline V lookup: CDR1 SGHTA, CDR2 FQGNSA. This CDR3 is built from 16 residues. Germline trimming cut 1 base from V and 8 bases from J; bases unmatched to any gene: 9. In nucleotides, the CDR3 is TGTGCCAGCAGCTTAGGAGGGCGGGAGGGCCCCGATGAGCAGTTCTTC. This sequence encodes CASSLGGREGPDEQFF.

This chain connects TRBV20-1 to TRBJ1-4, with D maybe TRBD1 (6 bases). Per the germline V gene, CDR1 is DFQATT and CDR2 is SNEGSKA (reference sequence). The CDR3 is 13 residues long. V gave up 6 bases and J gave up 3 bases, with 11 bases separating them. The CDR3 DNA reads TGCAGTGCGGACAAGGGGGCTAATGAAAAACTGTTTTTT. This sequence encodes CSADKGANEKLFF.

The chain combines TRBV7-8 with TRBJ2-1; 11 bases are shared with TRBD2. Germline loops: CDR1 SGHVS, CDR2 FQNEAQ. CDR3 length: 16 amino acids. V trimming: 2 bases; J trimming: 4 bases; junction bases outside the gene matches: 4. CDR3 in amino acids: CASSLPGLAEYNEQFF. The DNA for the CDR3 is TGTGCCAGCAGCTTACCGGGACTAGCGGAGTACAATGAGCAGTTCTTC.

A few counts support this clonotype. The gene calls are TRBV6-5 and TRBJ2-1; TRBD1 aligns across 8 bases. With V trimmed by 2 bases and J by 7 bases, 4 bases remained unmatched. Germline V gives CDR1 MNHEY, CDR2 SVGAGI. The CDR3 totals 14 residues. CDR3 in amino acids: CASSYQTGGNEQFF. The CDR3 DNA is TGTGCCAGCAGTTACCAAACAGGGGGGAATGAGCAGTTCTTC.

DNA for the CDR3: TGTGCCAGCAGCCAAGACGTCGGGGGCAGGGATACGCAGTATTTT. Its protein product is CASSQDVGGRDTQYF. V usage is TRBV4-2 and J usage is TRBJ2-3; D may match TRBD1 or TRBD2 (6 bases each). Looked up from germline, CDR1 is LGHNA and CDR2 is YNFKEQ. The V and J ends lost 0 bases and 6 bases respectively, with 13 bases between them. The CDR3 spans 15 residues.

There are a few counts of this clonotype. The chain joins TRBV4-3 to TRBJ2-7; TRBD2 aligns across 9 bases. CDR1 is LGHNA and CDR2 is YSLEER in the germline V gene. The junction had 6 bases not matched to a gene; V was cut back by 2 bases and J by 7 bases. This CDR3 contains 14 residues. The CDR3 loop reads CASSQQAGGREQYF. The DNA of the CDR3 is TGCGCCAGCAGCCAACAAGCGGGAGGACGGGAGCAGTACTTC.

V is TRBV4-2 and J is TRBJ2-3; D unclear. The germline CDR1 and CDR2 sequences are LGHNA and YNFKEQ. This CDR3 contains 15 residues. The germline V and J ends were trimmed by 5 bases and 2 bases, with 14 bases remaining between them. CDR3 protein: CASSSSRGDTDTQYF. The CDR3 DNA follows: TGTGCCAGCAGCTCAAGCAGAGGTGACACAGATACGCAGTATTTT.

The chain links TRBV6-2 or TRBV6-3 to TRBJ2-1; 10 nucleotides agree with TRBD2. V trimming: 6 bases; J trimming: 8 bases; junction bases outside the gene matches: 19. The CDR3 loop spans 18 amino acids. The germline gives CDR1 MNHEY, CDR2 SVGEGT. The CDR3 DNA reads TGTGCCAGCAGGCCGGGACCCGGGACTAGCGTTGGTTTCGATGAGCAGTTCTTC. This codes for CASRPGPGTSVGFDEQFF.

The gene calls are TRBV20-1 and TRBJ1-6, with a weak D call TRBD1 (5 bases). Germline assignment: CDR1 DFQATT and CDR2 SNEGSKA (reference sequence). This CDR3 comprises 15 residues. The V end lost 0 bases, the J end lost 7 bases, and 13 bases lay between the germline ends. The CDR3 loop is CSARDGGIPNSPLHF. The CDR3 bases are TGCAGTGCTAGAGACGGGGGAATCCCGAATTCACCCCTCCACTTT.

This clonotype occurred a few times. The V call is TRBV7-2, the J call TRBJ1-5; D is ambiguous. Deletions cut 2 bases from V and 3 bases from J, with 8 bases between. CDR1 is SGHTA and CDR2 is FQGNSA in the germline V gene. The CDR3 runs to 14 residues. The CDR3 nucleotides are TGTGCCAGCAGCTTACGGGCAAACAATCAGCCCCAGCATTTT. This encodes CASSLRANNQPQHF. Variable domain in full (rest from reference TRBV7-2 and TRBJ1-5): GAGVSQSPSNKVTEKGKDVELRCDPISGHTALYWYRQSLGQGLEFLIYFQGNSAPDKSGLPSDRFSAERTGGSVSTLTIQRTQQEDSAVYLCASSLRANNQPQHFGDGTRLSIL.

The CDR3 sequence is CASSLITEAFF. The CDR3 nucleotides are TGTGCCAGCAGCTTAATTACTGAAGCTTTCTTT. The V and J genes are TRBV7-9 and TRBJ1-1; D not resolved. From germline, CDR1 is SEHNR and CDR2 FQNEAQ (reference sequence). The CDR3 is made up of 11 amino acids. V was clipped by 2 bases and J by 5 bases, with 3 bases between them.

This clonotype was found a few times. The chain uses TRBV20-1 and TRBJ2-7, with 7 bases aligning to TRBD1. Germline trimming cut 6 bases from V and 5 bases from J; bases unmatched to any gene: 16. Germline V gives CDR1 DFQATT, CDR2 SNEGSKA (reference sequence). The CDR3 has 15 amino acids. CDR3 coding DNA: TGCAGTGCGGGCAGGGGGTCATCTTATCTCGACGAGCAGTACTTC. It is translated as CSAGRGSSYLDEQYF.

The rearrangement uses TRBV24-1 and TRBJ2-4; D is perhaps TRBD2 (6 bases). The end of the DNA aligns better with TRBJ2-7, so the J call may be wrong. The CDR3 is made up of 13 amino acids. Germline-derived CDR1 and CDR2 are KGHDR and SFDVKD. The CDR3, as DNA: TGTGCCACCAGTGACCGCGGGACCAACGAGCAGTACTTC. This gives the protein CATSDRGTNEQYF.

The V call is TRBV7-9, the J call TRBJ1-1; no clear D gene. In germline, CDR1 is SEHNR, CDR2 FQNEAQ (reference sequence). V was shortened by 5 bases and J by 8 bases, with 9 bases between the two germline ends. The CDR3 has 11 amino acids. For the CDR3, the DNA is TGTGCCAGCAGCCCCCTCCGCGAAGCTTTCTTT. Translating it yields CASSPLREAFF.

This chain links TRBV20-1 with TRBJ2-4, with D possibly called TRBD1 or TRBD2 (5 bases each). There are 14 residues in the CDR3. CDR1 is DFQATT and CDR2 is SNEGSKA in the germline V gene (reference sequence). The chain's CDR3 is CRPSLGPKQNIQYF. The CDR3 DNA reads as TGCAGGCCCTCTTTGGGACCGAAGCAAAACATTCAGTACTTC.

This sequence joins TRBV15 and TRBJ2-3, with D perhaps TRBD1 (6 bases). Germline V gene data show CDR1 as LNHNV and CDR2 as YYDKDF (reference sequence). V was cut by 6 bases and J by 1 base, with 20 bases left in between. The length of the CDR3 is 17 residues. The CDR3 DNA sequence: TGTGCCACCAGTCCAGGGGTAGCAGTGGAGGGCACAGATACGCAGTATTTT. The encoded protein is CATSPGVAVEGTDTQYF.

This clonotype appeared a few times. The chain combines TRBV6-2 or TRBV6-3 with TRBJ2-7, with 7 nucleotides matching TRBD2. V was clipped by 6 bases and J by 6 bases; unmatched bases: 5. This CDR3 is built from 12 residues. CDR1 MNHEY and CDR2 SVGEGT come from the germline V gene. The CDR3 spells CASRLALREQYF. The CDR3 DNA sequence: TGTGCCAGCAGACTAGCGCTCCGCGAGCAGTACTTC.

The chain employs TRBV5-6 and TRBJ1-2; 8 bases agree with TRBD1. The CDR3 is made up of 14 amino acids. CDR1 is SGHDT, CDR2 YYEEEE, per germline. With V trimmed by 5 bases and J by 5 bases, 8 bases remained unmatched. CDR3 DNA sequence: TGTGCCAGCAGTTTGAACAGGGGGGTTTATGGCTACACCTTC. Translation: CASSLNRGVYGYTF. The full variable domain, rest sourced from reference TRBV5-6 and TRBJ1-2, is DAGVTQSPTHLIKTRGQQVTLRCSPKSGHDTVSWYQQALGQGPQFIFQYYEEEERQRGNFPDRFSGHQFPNYSSELNVNALLLGDSALYLCASSLNRGVYGYTFGSGTRLTVV.

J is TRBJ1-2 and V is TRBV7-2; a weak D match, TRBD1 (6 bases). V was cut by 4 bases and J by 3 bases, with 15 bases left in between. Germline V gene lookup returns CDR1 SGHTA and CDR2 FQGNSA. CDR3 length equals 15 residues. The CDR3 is CASSSRQVRDYGYTF. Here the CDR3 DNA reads TGTGCCAGCAGCTCGCGACAGGTTCGAGACTATGGCTACACCTTC.

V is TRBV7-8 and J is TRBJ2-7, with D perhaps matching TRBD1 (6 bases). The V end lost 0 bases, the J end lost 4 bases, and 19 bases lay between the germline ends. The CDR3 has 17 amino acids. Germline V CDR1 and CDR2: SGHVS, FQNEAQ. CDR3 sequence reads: CASSLAPRLGRGYEQYF. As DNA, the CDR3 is TGTGCCAGCAGCTTAGCGCCTCGACTTGGCAGGGGTTACGAGCAGTACTTC.

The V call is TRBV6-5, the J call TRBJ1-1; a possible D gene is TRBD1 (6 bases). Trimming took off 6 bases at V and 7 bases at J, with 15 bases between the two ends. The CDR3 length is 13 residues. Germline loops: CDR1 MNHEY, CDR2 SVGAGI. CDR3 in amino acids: CASSKGGGGEAFF. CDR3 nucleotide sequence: TGTGCCAGCAGCAAAGGGGGGGGTGGTGAAGCTTTCTTT.

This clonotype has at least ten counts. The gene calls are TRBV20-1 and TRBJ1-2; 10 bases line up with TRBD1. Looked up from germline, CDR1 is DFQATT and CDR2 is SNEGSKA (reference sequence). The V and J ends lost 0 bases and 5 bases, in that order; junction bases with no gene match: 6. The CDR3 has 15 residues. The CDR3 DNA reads TGCAGTGCTAGAGATCCCGGGACAGGGGAATATGGCTACACCTTC. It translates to CSARDPGTGEYGYTF.

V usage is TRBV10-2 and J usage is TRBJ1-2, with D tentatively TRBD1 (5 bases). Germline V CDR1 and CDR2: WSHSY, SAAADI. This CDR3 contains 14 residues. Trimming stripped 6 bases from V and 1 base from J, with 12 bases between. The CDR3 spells CASRRQLHNYGYTF. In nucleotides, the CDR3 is TGCGCCAGCAGAAGACAGCTTCATAACTATGGCTACACCTTC.

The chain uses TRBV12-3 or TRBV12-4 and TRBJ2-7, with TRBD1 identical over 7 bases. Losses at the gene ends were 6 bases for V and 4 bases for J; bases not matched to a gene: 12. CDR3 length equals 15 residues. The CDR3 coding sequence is TGTGCCAGCAGCTCCAGAAACAGGGGCGAGTACGAGCAGTACTTC. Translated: CASSSRNRGEYEQYF.

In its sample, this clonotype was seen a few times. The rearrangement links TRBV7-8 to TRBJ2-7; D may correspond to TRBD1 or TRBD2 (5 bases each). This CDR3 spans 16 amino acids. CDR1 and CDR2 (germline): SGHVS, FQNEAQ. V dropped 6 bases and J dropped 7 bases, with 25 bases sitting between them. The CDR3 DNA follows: TGTGCCAGCAGTTCCTCCGGGACCCAGAGGGGTTGGGAGCAGTACTTC. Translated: CASSSSGTQRGWEQYF.

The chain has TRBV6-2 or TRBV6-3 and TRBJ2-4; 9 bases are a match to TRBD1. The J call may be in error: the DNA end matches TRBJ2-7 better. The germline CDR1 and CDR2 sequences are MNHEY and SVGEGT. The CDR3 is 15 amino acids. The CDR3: CASSRLTGGSYEQYF. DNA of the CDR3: TGTGCCAGCAGTAGACTGACAGGGGGTTCCTACGAGCAGTACTTC.

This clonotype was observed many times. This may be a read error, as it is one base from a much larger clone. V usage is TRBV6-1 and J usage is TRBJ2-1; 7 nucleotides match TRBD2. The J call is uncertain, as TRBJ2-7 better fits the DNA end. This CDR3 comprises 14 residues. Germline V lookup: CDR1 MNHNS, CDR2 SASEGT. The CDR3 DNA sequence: TGTGCCAGCAGTGAAGCGGGAGGGTACAATGAGCAGTACTTC. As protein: CASSEAGGYNEQYF.

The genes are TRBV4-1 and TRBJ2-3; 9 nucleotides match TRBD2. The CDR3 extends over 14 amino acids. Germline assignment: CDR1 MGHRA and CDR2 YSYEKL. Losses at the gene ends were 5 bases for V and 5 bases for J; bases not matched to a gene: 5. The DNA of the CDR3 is TGCGCCAGCAGCTGGCGGGAGGGCCAAGATACGCAGTATTTT. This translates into CASSWREGQDTQYF.

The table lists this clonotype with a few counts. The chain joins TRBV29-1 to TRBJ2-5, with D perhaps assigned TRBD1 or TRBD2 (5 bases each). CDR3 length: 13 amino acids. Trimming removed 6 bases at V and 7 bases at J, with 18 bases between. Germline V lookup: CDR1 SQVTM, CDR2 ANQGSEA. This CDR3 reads CSVRDASRGTQYF. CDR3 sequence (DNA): TGCAGCGTCCGGGACGCAAGTAGGGGGACCCAGTACTTC. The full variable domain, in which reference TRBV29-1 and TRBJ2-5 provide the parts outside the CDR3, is SAVISQKPSRDICQRGTSLTIQCQVDSQVTMMFWYRQQPGQSLTLIATANQGSEATYESGFVIDKFPISRPNLTFSTLTVSNMSPEDSSIYLCSVRDASRGTQYFGPGTRLLVL.